The source of this T cell receptor beta chain is a study of blood T cell repertoires in COVID-19. Turning to the study itself: PBMCs, B-cell-depleted T cells, or T cells were the source of the cDNA or gDNA that made up the material.

Across about two dozen US areas, participants ranged in age from roughly 18 to 89 years. Clinical history as reported by participants underpinned cohort assignment. Original analysis: Amplification from reference gene primers served as the basis for estimated nucleated cell counts. The protocol was immunoSEQ multiplex PCR, while the TCRdb copy is restricted to in-frame clones and leaves out a portion. V and J calls and clone size are those listed in that table; D and trimming were worked out from the DNA. Of some 200,000 clones in the sample, 70% to 85% were seen once. The ends were cut back, 4 bases at V and 5 bases at J, with 8 bases in the middle. Germline V gene data show CDR1 as KGHSH and CDR2 as LQKENI. This CDR3 spans 12 amino acids.

The clonotype originates from a woman in her thirties or forties with acute COVID-19. The rearrangement joins TRBV18 to TRBJ1-1; perhaps TRBD1 as D (6 bases). The sample taken for sequencing was PBMCs or T cells enriched from blood (not recorded which). For the CDR3, the DNA is TGTGCCAGCTCACGGACAGCAACTGAAGCTTTCTTT. As protein: CASSRTATEAFF.